Presented here are 11 T cell receptor beta chains from one specimen sequenced in a study of radiation and T cells in renal cell carcinoma. Indicated time point: blood 2 weeks post-SBRT. Documented treatment: 15 Gy SBRT to primary tumor, nephrectomy 4 weeks later. Clones were read by immunoSEQ multiplex PCR, and TCRdb kept only the in-frame ones, dropping some. This sample has 100,000 to 150,000 clones, with about four fifths found just once. The sample was blood, taken from a patient whose treatment included radiotherapy and nephrectomy. The receptors were gathered from a man aged 50 to 59 with renal cell carcinoma.

The CDR3 loop reads CASSVGGREGETQYF. DNA for the CDR3: TGTGCCAGCAGCGTAGGCGGGAGGGAGGGGGAGACCCAGTACTTC. The rearrangement uses TRBV9 and TRBJ2-5; 9 bases fit TRBD2. V lost 0 bases and J lost 5; bases outside the gene matches: 5. Germline CDR1 SGDLS, CDR2 YYNGEE. This CDR3 comprises 15 residues. Looking up the rest from reference TRBV9 and TRBJ2-5 gives the full variable domain: DSGVTQTPKHLITATGQRVTLRCSPRSGDLSVYWYQQSLDQGLQFLIQYYNGEERAKGNILERFSAQQFPDLHSELNLSSLELGDSALYFCASSVGGREGETQYFGPGTRLLVL.

In nucleotides, the CDR3 is TGTGCCAGCAGCCCTCGACTAGCGGGGGAGAAGACCCAGTACTTC. This translates into CASSPRLAGEKTQYF. The rearrangement uses TRBV7-2 and TRBJ2-5; the match to TRBD2 covers 12 bases. The ends lost 5 bases at V and 6 bases at J; junction bases unmatched: 7. The CDR3 has 15 amino acids. In germline, CDR1 is SGHTA, CDR2 FQGNSA.

This CDR3 is CASSIGGGAGANVLTF. The CDR3 coding sequence is TGTGCCAGTAGTATTGGGGGTGGGGCTGGGGCCAACGTCCTGACTTTC. This chain links TRBV19 with TRBJ2-6; D tentatively reads TRBD1 or TRBD2 (5 bases each). V lost 3 bases and J 2 bases, leaving 11 bases between the germline ends. Looked up from germline, CDR1 is LNHDA and CDR2 is SQIVND (reference sequence). This CDR3 comprises 16 residues.

The CDR3 spells CASSIAGGDEQYF. DNA of the CDR3: TGTGCCAGTAGTATAGCTGGGGGGGACGAGCAGTACTTC. The V and J genes are TRBV19 and TRBJ2-7; TRBD2 agrees at 7 bases. This CDR3 comprises 13 residues. Losses at the gene ends were 1 base for V and 5 bases for J; bases not matched to a gene: 2. From germline, CDR1 is LNHDA and CDR2 SQIVND (reference sequence). Complete variable domain (other parts from reference TRBV19 and TRBJ2-7): DGGITQSPKYLFRKEGQNVTLSCEQNLNHDAMYWYRQDPGQGLRLIYYSQIVNDFQKGDIAEGYSVSREKKESFPLTVTSAQKNPTAFYLCASSIAGGDEQYFGPGTRLTVT.

This rearrangement joins TRBV6-1 to TRBJ1-1; D remains ambiguous. CDR1 and CDR2 from the germline V gene are MNHNS and SASEGT. Trimming shortened V by 8 bases and J by 3 bases, and 10 bases separated the two germline ends. The CDR3 runs to 12 residues. For the CDR3, the DNA is TGTGCCAGCGGTGGGCGGGACACTGAAGCTTTCTTT. Translation: CASGGRDTEAFF.

Details on this clone: The junction shows a germline mismatch at one end, possibly a read error. The gene calls are TRBV7-7 and TRBJ2-5; 11 positions match TRBD2. This CDR3 contains 15 residues. CDR1 and CDR2 from the germline V gene are SSHAT and FNYEAQ (reference sequence). The CDR3, as DNA: TGTGCTAGCAGCTTAGCACTAGCGGGGGACGAGACCCAGTACTTC. Its translation: CASSLALAGDETQYF.

The V and J genes are TRBV2 and TRBJ1-2; no reliable D call. The CDR3 runs to 12 residues. V gave up 4 bases and J gave up 5 bases, with 8 bases separating them. Germline lookup yields CDR1 SNHLY and CDR2 FYNNEI. The CDR3 nucleotides are TGTGCCAGCAGTGTAGTAGAGTATGGCTACACCTTC. It encodes CASSVVEYGYTF. The entire variable domain, with the rest obtained from reference TRBV2 and TRBJ1-2, is as follows: EPEVTQTPSHQVTQMGQEVILRCVPISNHLYFYWYRQILGQKVEFLVSFYNNEISEKSEIFDDQFSVERPDGSNFTLKIRSTKLEDSAMYFCASSVVEYGYTFGSGTRLTVV.

The chain carries TRBV19 and TRBJ1-2; D gene uncertain. The CDR3 extends over 12 amino acids. The ends were cut back, 10 bases at V and 4 bases at J, with 13 bases in the middle. Germline V gene lookup returns CDR1 LNHDA and CDR2 SQIVND (reference sequence). The CDR3 bases are TGTGCCACCTCAAGGGATGGCTATGGCTACACCTTC. Its translation: CATSRDGYGYTF.

The V gene is TRBV18, the J gene TRBJ1-3; D call uncertain. Looked up from germline, CDR1 is KGHSH and CDR2 is LQKENI. This CDR3 comprises 15 residues. The V and J ends lost 2 bases and 1 base respectively, with 9 bases between them. CDR3 nucleotide sequence: TGTGCCAGCTCACCAGGACCTATATCTGGAAACACCATATATTTT. It encodes CASSPGPISGNTIYF. The full variable domain, with the rest looked up from reference TRBV18 and TRBJ1-3, is NAGVMQNPRHLVRRRGQEARLRCSPMKGHSHVYWYRQLPEEGLKFMVYLQKENIIDESGMPKERFSAEFPKEGPSILRIQQVVRGDSAAYFCASSPGPISGNTIYFGEGSWLTVV.

This clone was observed a handful of times. In DNA form, the CDR3 reads TGTGCCAGCTCAGGACAGGCGGGCGGGGGCAATCAGCCCCAGCATTTT. It translates to CASSGQAGGGNQPQHF. The chain carries TRBV18 and TRBJ1-5; TRBD1 aligns across 7 bases. Trimming removed 5 bases from V and 2 bases from J; junction bases left unmatched: 9. The CDR3 runs 16 residues. Germline V gene data show CDR1 as KGHSH and CDR2 as LQKENI.

This clone was picked up a small number of times. The CDR3 spells CAISATGMDSPLHF. The CDR3 region has the DNA TGTGCCATCAGTGCGACAGGCATGGATTCACCCCTCCACTTT. This rearrangement joins TRBV10-3 to TRBJ1-6; D might be TRBD1 (6 bases). The CDR3 spans 14 residues. Germline CDR1 and CDR2: ENHRY and SYGVKD. The ends were cut back, 4 bases at V and 8 bases at J, with 12 bases in the middle.